This paragraph reports one T cell receptor (beta chain). It has no known antigen specificity. Base quality data are lacking; no much larger clone is found one base away. The data belong to a study of blood T cell repertoires in COVID-19 (dated by TCRdb to 2020 to 2021). With regard to the full study: Collaborator samples came from the United States, Italy and Spain and covered acute and convalescent phases of COVID-19. The repertoires were made available in a free public database intended to serve as a resource for research on the immune response to SARS-CoV-2. The prospective study material was composed of cDNA or gDNA derived from T cells, B-cell-depleted T cells, or PBMCs. Samples were obtained from the ongoing ImmuneRACE study (first 160 participants) and from 1,000 to 1,500 subjects provided by 6 global collaborators. Subjects who had been exposed to COVID-19, were actively infected with it, or had recovered from it provided the deeply sampled blood TCRbeta repertoires that made up the dataset. Where HLA class I and class II types were available, the types were taken from metadata supplied by the sample provider, not from assay-based typing. A de-identified subject ID, COVID-19 status, age in years and sex were almost always included in the sample metadata. Beyond this particular receptor, the publication reports: How much clinical and demographic metadata was included differed by source and by participant, and the metadata was provided uncurated.

TCRbeta CDR3 regions were amplified from genomic DNA by means of the immunoSEQ Assay, a bias-controlled multiplex PCR. The original methods were these. The number of nucleated cells in each sample was estimated from the amplification of reference gene primers within the assay. To quantify the absolute abundance of each unique TCRbeta CDR3 rearrangement, sequence reads were collapsed and filtered. For each sample, productive Simpson clonality was calculated by taking the square root of Simpson's diversity index across productive rearrangements. TCRdb stores this immuneACCESS table with in-frame sequences only. Part of the clones is absent; in the studies checked, under half of the shortfall reflects unresolved V genes, and no reason is known for the rest. V, J and clone size are taken as reported in that table, and D and trimming were inferred from the DNA itself. The sample records around 78,000 clones, roughly 88% of which are singletons. Together, the top ten hold around 40% of the sample.

Each collaborating institution followed its own protocols to collect whole blood in K2EDTA tubes. Collaborator samples were shipped for TCRbeta analysis as frozen whole blood, isolated PBMCs, or DNA extracted from either sample type. The source of this sequence is a human donor in a cohort sampled during active COVID-19. The sample taken for sequencing was peripheral blood.

The DNA sequence reads TGCGCCAGCAGTGAGCCTAGAGGCGTAGCCGAAGCTTTCTTT. Its coded protein is CASSEPRGVAEAFF. Recombination joined TRBV10-1 with TRBJ1-1; the D gene assignment is ambiguous. Taken from cysteine to phenylalanine, the CDR3 has 14 residues. The kept DNA is CDR3 alone, 42 bases in frame from the first base. The germline ends are 15 bases apart after V is trimmed by 2 bases and J by 8 bases. In the germline V gene (reference sequence), CDR1 corresponds to WNHNN and CDR2 to SYGVQD.